The 31 T cell receptor beta chains reported below all come from one sample, sequenced in a study of cytomegalovirus exposure and HLA in healthy donors (dated by TCRdb to 2016 to 2017). Libraries were built with the immunoSEQ multiplex PCR assay. TCRdb holds this immuneACCESS table with in-frame rearrangements only. Some clones are missing; in checked studies, unresolved V genes explain under half, and the rest has no known cause. In all, the sample holds more than 300,000 clones, and roughly 90% of those were seen once. The ten largest clones add up to under 0.9% of the sample. Sequences were obtained from PBMCs. All receptors derive from a woman under 30 in good health and CMV-seronegative.

The rearrangement links TRBV7-9 to TRBJ2-7; 7 nucleotides match TRBD1. Germline V gene sequence: CDR1 SEHNR, CDR2 FQNEAQ (reference sequence). CDR3 length: 14 residues. V dropped 0 bases and J dropped 7; count of bases not matched to a gene: 6. CDR3 protein: CASSLADRAREQYF. The CDR3 nucleotides read TGTGCCAGCAGCTTAGCAGACAGGGCTCGGGAGCAGTACTTC.

The rearrangement links TRBV6-1 to TRBJ2-3; the D is unclear. This CDR3 contains 11 residues. V was trimmed by 7 bases and J by 3 bases, leaving 5 bases between them. Looked up from germline, CDR1 is MNHNS and CDR2 is SASEGT. The chain's CDR3 is CASTGTDTQYF. Here the CDR3 DNA reads TGTGCCAGCACCGGTACAGATACGCAGTATTTT.

This chain connects TRBV11-2 to TRBJ2-5, with 9 bases lining up with TRBD2. Germline CDR1 reads SGHAT; CDR2 reads FQNNGV. This CDR3 contains 17 residues. V was pared by 7 bases and J by 5 bases, with 17 bases of the junction left unmatched. The CDR3, as DNA: TGTGCCAGCAAACGGACAGCGGGGGGCTTTACGACGGAGACCCAGTACTTC. This sequence encodes CASKRTAGGFTTETQYF.

V usage is TRBV28 and J usage is TRBJ1-5, with D perhaps TRBD1 (6 bases). V lost 4 bases to trimming and J lost 1 base, with 14 bases between them. The CDR3 sequence is 16 residues long. Germline V gives CDR1 MDHEN, CDR2 SYDVKM. The CDR3 sequence: CASSYEHTGSNQPQHF. The CDR3 nucleotides read TGTGCCAGCAGTTACGAACACACAGGGAGCAATCAGCCCCAGCATTTT.

This rearrangement joins TRBV2 to TRBJ2-7; the D gene is possibly TRBD2 (5 bases). The V and J ends lost 8 bases and 3 bases respectively, with 14 bases between them. The CDR3 has 13 amino acids. The germline V gene encodes CDR1 SNHLY and CDR2 FYNNEI. CDR3 loop: CASAGGGNYEQYF. CDR3 sequence (DNA): TGTGCCAGCGCAGGAGGTGGGAACTACGAGCAGTACTTC. Looking up the rest from reference TRBV2 and TRBJ2-7 gives the full variable domain: EPEVTQTPSHQVTQMGQEVILRCVPISNHLYFYWYRQILGQKVEFLVSFYNNEISEKSEIFDDQFSVERPDGSNFTLKIRSTKLEDSAMYFCASAGGGNYEQYFGPGTRLTVT.

The chain recombines TRBV5-6 with TRBJ2-2, with TRBD2 matching 8 bases. The germline V gene has CDR1 SGHDT and CDR2 YYEEEE. This CDR3 comprises 17 residues. The junction had 13 bases not matched to a gene; V was cut back by 3 bases and J by 6 bases. CDR3: CASSWLGTGGRAGELFF. CDR3 nucleotide sequence: TGTGCCAGCAGCTGGCTCGGAACGGGAGGGCGGGCCGGGGAGCTGTTTTTT.

This clone was detected only once. V gene TRBV7-9 combines with J gene TRBJ2-7; a possible D gene is TRBD2 (6 bases). V gave up 3 bases and J gave up 0 bases, with 9 bases separating them. The germline CDR1 and CDR2 sequences are SEHNR and FQNEAQ (reference sequence). This CDR3 contains 14 residues. The CDR3 coding sequence is TGTGCCAGCAGCTTTGGCGGGGACTCCTACGAGCAGTACTTC. Amino acid sequence: CASSFGGDSYEQYF.

This chain uses TRBV4-2 with TRBJ2-3; 7 bases agree with TRBD2. CDR3 length: 17 residues. The V segment lost 1 base and the J segment 0 bases; nucleotides outside the gene matches: 7. The V gene's germline CDR1 is LGHNA and CDR2 YNFKEQ. The CDR3 DNA sequence: TGTGCCAGCAGCCAAGCAGCTGGGGGAGGGAGCACAGATACGCAGTATTTT. The encoded protein is CASSQAAGGGSTDTQYF.

A remark on this clone: Germline and junction disagree at one end, which may indicate a read error. This chain connects TRBV7-9 to TRBJ2-5; D gene uncertain. The CDR3 spans 14 residues. The germline gives CDR1 SEHNR, CDR2 FQNEAQ (reference sequence). CDR3 amino acids: CASSSTELQEIQYF. As DNA, the CDR3 is TGTGCCAGCAGCTCCACAGAACTCCAAGAGATCCAGTACTTC.

In DNA, the CDR3 is TGCGCCAGCAGCTTGGCCCCAGCGGGAGGTCCTTACGAGCAGTACTTC. Its protein is CASSLAPAGGPYEQYF. The chain is built from TRBV5-1 and TRBJ2-7; 9 bases map to TRBD2. The ends lost 0 bases at V and 4 bases at J; junction bases unmatched: 8. Germline CDR1 reads SGHRS; CDR2 reads YFSETQ. CDR3 size: 16 residues.

V gene TRBV7-2 combines with J gene TRBJ2-1, with 12 bases fitting TRBD1. This CDR3 is 15 amino acids long. J was trimmed by 8 bases and V by 2 bases; bases with no gene match: 4. The germline V gene encodes CDR1 SGHTA and CDR2 FQGNSA. The CDR3 is CASSLTGTGGHEQFF. The CDR3, as DNA: TGTGCCAGCAGCTTAACCGGGACAGGGGGCCATGAGCAGTTCTTC. Based on the CDR3 plus reference TRBV7-2 and TRBJ2-1, the full variable domain is GAGVSQSPSNKVTEKGKDVELRCDPISGHTALYWYRQSLGQGLEFLIYFQGNSAPDKSGLPSDRFSAERTGGSVSTLTIQRTQQEDSAVYLCASSLTGTGGHEQFFGPGTRLTVL.

The chain has TRBV5-1 and TRBJ2-7; 9 bases agree with TRBD2. The trim removed 3 bases at V and 6 bases at J, leaving 19 bases unmatched. Germline lookup yields CDR1 SGHRS and CDR2 YFSETQ. CDR3 length: 18 residues. CDR3 amino acids: CASSSLIAGATLVSEQYF. The CDR3 DNA sequence: TGCGCCAGCAGCTCTCTTATAGCGGGGGCCACACTCGTGAGCGAGCAGTACTTC.

The V and J genes are TRBV27 and TRBJ1-5; the D gene is possibly TRBD1 (6 bases). The CDR3 consists of 14 residues. The germline V gene has CDR1 MNHEY and CDR2 SMNVEV (reference sequence). Trimming left V 8 bases short and J 4 bases short, with 15 bases between. For the CDR3, the DNA is TGTGCCAGCGGGCGAACAGGGTTGAATCAGCCCCAGCATTTT. Translated: CASGRTGLNQPQHF.

This rearrangement joins TRBV6-1 to TRBJ1-2; 10 bases map to TRBD1. V shed 4 bases and J 8 bases; nucleotides not matched to a gene: 10. The germline CDR1 and CDR2 sequences are MNHNS and SASEGT. The CDR3 is 15 residues long. The DNA of the CDR3 is TGTGCCAGCAGTGTATCAGACAGGGGGCCAGGAGGCTACACCTTC. It codes for CASSVSDRGPGGYTF.

J is TRBJ2-7 and V is TRBV7-2, with TRBD2 as a possible D gene (5 bases). The V gene lost 1 base and the J gene lost 7 bases, with 8 bases spanning the gap. This CDR3 is built from 12 residues. CDR1 is SGHTA and CDR2 is FQGNSA in the germline V gene. For the CDR3, the DNA is TGTGCCAGCAGCTTAGGGACTCTAGAGCAGTACTTC. Translation: CASSLGTLEQYF.

The genes are TRBV7-2 and TRBJ2-5, with D maybe TRBD2 (5 bases). V lost 6 bases to trimming and J lost 1 base, with 12 bases between them. The CDR3 is 14 amino acids. Germline V gene data show CDR1 as SGHTA and CDR2 as FQGNSA. Written as DNA, the CDR3 is TGTGCCAGCAGGAGGGCCGTGACCCAAGAGACCCAGTACTTC. It specifies CASRRAVTQETQYF. The variable domain in full, with the rest retrieved from reference TRBV7-2 and TRBJ2-5, is GAGVSQSPSNKVTEKGKDVELRCDPISGHTALYWYRQSLGQGLEFLIYFQGNSAPDKSGLPSDRFSAERTGGSVSTLTIQRTQQEDSAVYLCASRRAVTQETQYFGPGTRLLVL.

This clone was found once. The chain couples TRBV7-6 to TRBJ2-1; 11 bases are shared with TRBD2. CDR1 is SGHVS and CDR2 is FNYEAQ in the germline V gene. J gave up 2 bases and V 5 bases, and 8 bases lay outside the gene matches. The CDR3 is 17 residues long. CDR3 loop: CASSELLAGEPYNEQFF. In DNA, the CDR3 is TGTGCCAGCAGCGAATTACTAGCGGGGGAGCCCTACAATGAGCAGTTCTTC.

The chain uses TRBV5-1 and TRBJ2-7; 7 positions match TRBD1. Germline-derived CDR1 and CDR2 are SGHRS and YFSETQ. The CDR3 has 15 amino acids. V was clipped by 4 bases and J by 5 bases; unmatched bases: 12. CDR3 in amino acids: CASSPERTGLHEQYF. The CDR3 coding sequence is TGCGCCAGCAGCCCGGAGCGGACAGGCCTCCACGAGCAGTACTTC. The full variable domain, in which reference TRBV5-1 and TRBJ2-7 provide the parts outside the CDR3, is KAGVTQTPRYLIKTRGQQVTLSCSPISGHRSVSWYQQTPGQGLQFLFEYFSETQRNKGNFPGRFSGRQFSNSRSEMNVSTLELGDSALYLCASSPERTGLHEQYFGPGTRLTVT.

This clone was seen a handful of times. J is TRBJ1-5 and V is TRBV19; a weak D match, TRBD1 (6 bases). Germline V gives CDR1 LNHDA, CDR2 SQIVND (reference sequence). V was shortened by 5 bases and J by 5 bases, with 16 bases between the two germline ends. This CDR3 region has 15 residues. The CDR3 protein is CASSVGTSKDQPQHF. CDR3 sequence (DNA): TGTGCCAGTAGTGTCGGGACATCTAAGGATCAGCCCCAGCATTTT.

This sequence joins TRBV5-6 and TRBJ1-4; maybe TRBD1 (6 bases). Germline values: CDR1 SGHDT, CDR2 YYEEEE. The CDR3 runs 15 residues. V lost 4 bases and J 10 bases, leaving 20 bases between the germline ends. The CDR3 bases are TGTGCCAGCAGCCTGGGCTCCTTGGACAGTCGAAAACTGTTTTTT. This codes for CASSLGSLDSRKLFF. Together with reference TRBV5-6 and TRBJ1-4, the CDR3 gives the full variable domain: DAGVTQSPTHLIKTRGQQVTLRCSPKSGHDTVSWYQQALGQGPQFIFQYYEEEERQRGNFPDRFSGHQFPNYSSELNVNALLLGDSALYLCASSLGSLDSRKLFFGSGTQLSVL.

The chain uses TRBV2 and TRBJ2-1, with 11 bases matching TRBD2. Looked up from germline, CDR1 is SNHLY and CDR2 is FYNNEI. The trim removed 9 bases at V and 5 bases at J, leaving 3 bases unmatched. This CDR3 spans 13 amino acids. Written as DNA, the CDR3 is TGTGCCAGACGGGGACTAGCGGACAATGAGCAGTTCTTC. Residues: CARRGLADNEQFF.

This chain connects TRBV2 to TRBJ2-1; 10 bases match TRBD2. There are 18 residues in the CDR3. V lost 2 bases and J lost 0; bases outside the gene matches: 7. CDR1 and CDR2 (germline): SNHLY, FYNNEI. CDR3 DNA: TGTGCCAGCAGTGAACTAGCGGGAGTTCCTAGCTCCTACAATGAGCAGTTCTTC. Amino acids: CASSELAGVPSSYNEQFF.

The chain employs TRBV9 and TRBJ2-1, with TRBD2 matching 13 bases. The CDR3 extends over 16 amino acids. J was trimmed by 4 bases and V by 4 bases; bases with no gene match: 5. Germline lookup yields CDR1 SGDLS and CDR2 YYNGEE. CDR3 loop: CASSQGTSGTYNEQFF. CDR3 sequence (DNA): TGTGCCAGCAGCCAGGGGACTAGCGGGACTTACAATGAGCAGTTCTTC.

This sequence joins TRBV5-1 and TRBJ2-1, with a possible D match to TRBD2 (5 bases). Trimming shortened V by 2 bases and J by 7 bases, and 16 bases separated the two germline ends. The CDR3 is 15 residues long. Looked up from germline, CDR1 is SGHRS and CDR2 is YFSETQ. In DNA, the CDR3 is TGCGCCAGCAGCTTCGGAGACTACCGGGGTAATGAGCAGTTCTTC. Translated: CASSFGDYRGNEQFF.

This chain connects TRBV18 to TRBJ2-7, with 9 nucleotides matching TRBD1. CDR3 length equals 14 residues. With V trimmed by 0 bases and J by 7 bases, 4 bases remained unmatched. Germline lookup yields CDR1 KGHSH and CDR2 LQKENI. The CDR3 sequence is CASSPPQGAREQYF. The CDR3 region has the DNA TGTGCCAGCTCACCACCACAGGGGGCGCGTGAGCAGTACTTC.

The chain employs TRBV9 and TRBJ2-6, with TRBD1 matching over 8 bases. J gave up 5 bases and V 3 bases, and 1 base lay outside the gene matches. The germline CDR1 and CDR2 sequences are SGDLS and YYNGEE. The CDR3 contains 14 residues. CDR3 DNA: TGTGCCAGCAGCGGGACAGGGTGGGCCAACGTCCTGACTTTC. This sequence encodes CASSGTGWANVLTF.

This chain joins TRBV5-5 and TRBJ2-1; D gene uncertain. Trimming removed 1 base at V and 8 bases at J, with 4 bases between. Germline CDR1 SGHKS, CDR2 YYEKEE (reference sequence). CDR3 length: 11 residues. The CDR3 nucleotides are TGTGCCAGCAGCTTGTCCTATGAGCAGTTCTTC. As protein: CASSLSYEQFF.

The chain joins TRBV13 to TRBJ2-1; tentative D call: TRBD1 (6 bases). Trimming stripped 5 bases from V and 7 bases from J, with 15 bases between. The CDR3 spans 14 residues. Germline V gene data show CDR1 as PRHDT and CDR2 as FYEKMQ (reference sequence). CDR3 nucleotides: TGTGCCAGCAGCATAAGGGACATCTGGAATGAGCAGTTCTTC. The encoded protein is CASSIRDIWNEQFF.

The rearrangement links TRBV27 to TRBJ1-2; 9 positions agree with TRBD1. The ends lost 2 bases at V and 3 bases at J; junction bases unmatched: 7. In germline, CDR1 is MNHEY, CDR2 SMNVEV (reference sequence). The CDR3 is 16 amino acids. The CDR3 DNA reads as TGTGCCAGCAGTTTAAGGACAGGGGAAGGTCACTATGGCTACACCTTC. It specifies CASSLRTGEGHYGYTF.

The table lists this clone with a count of one. This chain uses TRBV10-1 with TRBJ2-1, with a possible D match to TRBD2 (6 bases). Germline lookup yields CDR1 WNHNN and CDR2 SYGVQD (reference sequence). Trimming took 4 bases from V and 0 from J, leaving 10 bases between them. This CDR3 comprises 15 residues. CDR3 sequence reads: CASSVGGASYNEQFF. In DNA, the CDR3 is TGCGCCAGCAGTGTCGGCGGGGCCTCCTACAATGAGCAGTTCTTC.

This clone was seen only a few times. The rearrangement joins TRBV28 to TRBJ2-2; TRBD2 might be the D (6 bases). V lost 2 bases, J lost 0 bases, and 7 bases lay in between. The CDR3 covers 15 residues. Germline CDR1 and CDR2: MDHEN and SYDVKM. CDR3 residues: CASSLGRSNTGELFF. CDR3 nucleotides: TGTGCCAGCAGTTTAGGGAGGTCGAACACCGGGGAGCTGTTTTTT.